The T cell receptor (beta chain) described here comes from a study of lymphopenia after photon versus proton radiotherapy (dated by TCRdb to between 2018 and 2021). Describing the broader study: In patients with gastrointestinal tumors who developed high-grade lymphopenia, the study compared the immunological effects of photon radiation therapy with those of proton radiation therapy. The 20 patients in the cohort had gastrointestinal tumors, were treated with either photon or proton therapy, and subsequently developed lymphopenia. The study was designed to characterize how the impact on the immune system differs between the two radiation modalities.

To note about this clone: It has no known antigen specificity. Per-base quality was not reported, and no clone a single base away is much larger than it.

The CDR3 runs 15 amino acids, cysteine and phenylalanine included. Only the CDR3 part of the read is kept: 45 bases, read in frame from the first base. Taken from the germline V gene, the CDR1 and CDR2 loops are LGHNA and YNFKEQ. V loses 4 bases of germline sequence and J loses 5 bases, and the interval between the two ends is 17 bases. Overall results and qualifications from the work: After the lymphocyte count nadir, photon-treated repertoires showed oligoclonal expansion, especially of CD8+ Temra cells, which drove the drop in diversity. During treatment, patients who received photon therapy lost naive T cells and TCR diversity and gained effector/memory populations, whereas patients who received proton therapy remained relatively stable. Across the cohort, among patients who died, a greater drop in TCR diversity after the nadir was inversely correlated with overall survival time. The authors looked at the survival association only in patients who died, and they framed better survival with proton therapy as a possibility rather than a demonstrated result.

Preparation of the library involved the immunoSEQ multiplex PCR assay. T cell repertoires were profiled with deep sequencing of rearranged TCR beta loci together with multiparametric flow cytometry. TCRdb obtained this table from immuneACCESS and retained in-frame rearrangements with V and J assigned. These tables miss some clones; where compared with another copy, unresolved V genes account for less than half of the shortfall, and the remainder is unexplained. The sample data list around 16,000 clones, and 80% to 90% of these were observed just once. The ten top clones hold under 60% of the sample.

Sample: peripheral blood, taken from a patient treated with proton-based radiotherapy. This sequence originates from a woman in her sixties with cholangiocarcinoma. Some clones in this sample may be carry-over from other donors' samples. The chain was built from TRBV4-2 and TRBJ2-5, with the D call tentatively TRBD1 or TRBD2, each fitting 5 bases. The CDR3 here reads CASSLAGTLDETQYF. In nucleotides, the sequence is TGTGCCAGCAGCCTCGCCGGGACCCTAGACGAGACCCAGTACTTC.